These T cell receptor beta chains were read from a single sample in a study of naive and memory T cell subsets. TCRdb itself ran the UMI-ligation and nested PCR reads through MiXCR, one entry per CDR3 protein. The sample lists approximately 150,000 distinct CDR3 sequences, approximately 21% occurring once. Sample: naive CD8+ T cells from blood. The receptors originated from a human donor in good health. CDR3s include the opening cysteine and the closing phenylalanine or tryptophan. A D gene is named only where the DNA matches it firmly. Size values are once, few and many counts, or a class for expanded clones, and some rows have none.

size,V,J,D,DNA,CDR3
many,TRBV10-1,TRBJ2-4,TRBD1,TGCGCCAGCCCTATTCCGGACAGGCTAGCCAAAAACATTCAGTACTTC,CASPIPDRLAKNIQYF
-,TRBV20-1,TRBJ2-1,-,TGCAGCGCCGATGGGGACTCCTACAATGAGCAGTTCTTC,CSADGDSYNEQFF
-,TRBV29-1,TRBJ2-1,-,TGCAGCGCAGATGGCGGTTACAATGAGCAGTTCTTC,CSADGGYNEQFF
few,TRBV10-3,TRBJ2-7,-,TGTGCCATCAGTGAGCCCTCGGGGGTGCTCTCCTACGAGCAGTACTTC,CAISEPSGVLSYEQYF
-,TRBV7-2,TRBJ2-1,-,TGTGCCAGCAGCTCTCCCGCCGAGGATGATGAGCAGTTCTTC,CASSSPAEDDEQFF
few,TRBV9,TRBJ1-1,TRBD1,TGTGCCAGCAGCCTGACCGGGACAGGGAACACTGAAGCTTTCTTT,CASSLTGTGNTEAFF
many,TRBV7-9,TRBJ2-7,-,TGTGCCAGCAGCTTTAACTACGAGCAGTACTTC,CASSFNYEQYF
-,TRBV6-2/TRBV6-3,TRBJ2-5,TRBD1,TGTGCCAGCAGTGATAGGGACAGCCAACAAGAGACCCAGTACTTC,CASSDRDSQQETQYF
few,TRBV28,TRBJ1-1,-,TGTGCCAGCAGTTTATTACAAGTCCTAAACACTGAAGCTTTCTTT,CASSLLQVLNTEAFF
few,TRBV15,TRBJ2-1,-,TGTGCCACCCAGACTCAGGGGGGTGAGCAGTTCTTC,CATQTQGGEQFF
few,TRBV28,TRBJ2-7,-,TGTGCCAGCAGTTTAGACCACGACAGCGCAAGACGGACGTACGAGCAGTACTTC,CASSLDHDSARRTYEQYF
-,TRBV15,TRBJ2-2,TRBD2,TGTGCCACCAGCAGAGTTGTAGCGGGATTGGTCGGGGAGCTGTTTTTT,CATSRVVAGLVGELFF
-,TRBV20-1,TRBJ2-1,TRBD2,TGCAGTGCTAGAGATGACTCTAGCGGGAGGGCCCAGGTGTCCTACAATGAGCAGTTCTTC,CSARDDSSGRAQVSYNEQFF
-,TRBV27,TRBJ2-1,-,TGTGCCAGCAGTTTATTAGGGGGTGGAGGAGGCAATGAGCAGTTCTTC,CASSLLGGGGGNEQFF
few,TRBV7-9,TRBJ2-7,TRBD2,TGTGCCAGCGCAACAGCGGGAGACGAGCAGTACTTC,CASATAGDEQYF
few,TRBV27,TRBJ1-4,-,TGTGCCAGCAGTCTCTCGTCCGGTGAGATTAATGAAAAACTGTTTTTT,CASSLSSGEINEKLFF
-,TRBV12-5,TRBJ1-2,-,TGTGCTAGTGGTACGGACAGCTACTATGGCTACACCTTC,CASGTDSYYGYTF
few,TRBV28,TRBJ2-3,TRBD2,TGTGCCAGCAGTCTAGGGTCTAGCGGATACACAGATACGCAGTATTTT,CASSLGSSGYTDTQYF
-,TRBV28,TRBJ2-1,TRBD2,TGTGCCAGCAGTTTAGGAAGCGGGACGTACAATGAGCAGTTCTTC,CASSLGSGTYNEQFF
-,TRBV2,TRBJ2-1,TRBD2,TGTGCCAGCACCCCGGGACTAGCGGGAGGGCCCCTCTACAATGAGCAGTTCTTC,CASTPGLAGGPLYNEQFF
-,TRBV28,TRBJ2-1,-,TGTGCCAGCAGTGTGACCCGGGGGAATGAGCAGTTCTTC,CASSVTRGNEQFF
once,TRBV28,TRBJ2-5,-,TGTGTCAGCATGGGGGCAGGCCAAGAGACCCAGTACTTC,CVSMGAGQETQYF
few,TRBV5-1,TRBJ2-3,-,TGCGCCAGCAGCTTTTGGGACGCTAGCACAGATACGCAGTATTTT,CASSFWDASTDTQYF
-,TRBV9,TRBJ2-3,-,TGTGCCAGCAGCTTGAAGGGGGAGCCTAGCACAGATACGCAGTATTTT,CASSLKGEPSTDTQYF
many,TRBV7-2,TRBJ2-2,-,TGTGCCAGCAGCGCCGGGATACCGAACACCGGGGAGCTGTTTTTT,CASSAGIPNTGELFF
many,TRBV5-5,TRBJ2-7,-,TGTGCCAGCAGCTTGCCAGGGTCTCACTACGAGCAGTACTTC,CASSLPGSHYEQYF
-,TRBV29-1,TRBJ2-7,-,TGCAGCGTTGCCAGGGGGGATGCCTACGAGCAGTACTTC,CSVARGDAYEQYF
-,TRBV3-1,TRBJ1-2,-,TGTGCCAGCAGCCGAGGATCGCAGGCTGCTAACTATGGCTACACCTTC,CASSRGSQAANYGYTF
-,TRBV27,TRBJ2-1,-,TGTGCCAGCAGTTTGTGGGCACTAACCGATTACAATGAGCAGTTCTTC,CASSLWALTDYNEQFF